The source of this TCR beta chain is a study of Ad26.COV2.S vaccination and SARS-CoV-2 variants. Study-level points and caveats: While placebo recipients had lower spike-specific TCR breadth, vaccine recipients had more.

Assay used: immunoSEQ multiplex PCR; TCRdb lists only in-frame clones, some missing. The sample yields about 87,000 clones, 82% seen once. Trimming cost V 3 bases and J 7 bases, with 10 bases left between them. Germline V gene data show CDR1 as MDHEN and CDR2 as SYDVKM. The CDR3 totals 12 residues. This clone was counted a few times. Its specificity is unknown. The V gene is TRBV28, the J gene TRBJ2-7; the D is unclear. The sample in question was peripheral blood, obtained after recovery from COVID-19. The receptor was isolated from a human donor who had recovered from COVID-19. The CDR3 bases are TGTGCCAGCAGTTTGATACTGGGGGAGCAGTACTTC. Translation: CASSLILGEQYF.